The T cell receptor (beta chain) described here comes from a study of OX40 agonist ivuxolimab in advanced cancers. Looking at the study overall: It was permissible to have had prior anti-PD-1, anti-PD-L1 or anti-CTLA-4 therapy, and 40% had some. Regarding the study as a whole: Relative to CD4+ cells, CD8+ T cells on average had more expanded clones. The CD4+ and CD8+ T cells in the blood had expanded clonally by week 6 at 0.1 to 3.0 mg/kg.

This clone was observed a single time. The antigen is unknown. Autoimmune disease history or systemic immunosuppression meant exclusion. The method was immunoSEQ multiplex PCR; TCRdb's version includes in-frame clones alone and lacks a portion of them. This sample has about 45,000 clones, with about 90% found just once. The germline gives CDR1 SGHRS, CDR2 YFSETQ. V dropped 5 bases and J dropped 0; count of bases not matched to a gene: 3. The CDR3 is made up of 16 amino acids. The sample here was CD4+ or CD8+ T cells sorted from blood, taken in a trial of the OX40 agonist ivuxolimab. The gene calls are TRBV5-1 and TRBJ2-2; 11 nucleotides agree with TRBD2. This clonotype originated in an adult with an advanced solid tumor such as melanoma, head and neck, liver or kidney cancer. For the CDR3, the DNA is TGCGCCAGCAGGCTAGCGGGGGGTTCGAACACCGGGGAGCTGTTTTTT. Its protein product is CASRLAGGSNTGELFF.